A single sample gave rise to the 27 T cell receptor beta chains below, sequenced in a study of blood T cell repertoires in COVID-19. Here immunoSEQ multiplex PCR was the method, and the copy in TCRdb shows in-frame clones only, minus some. The data contain 85,000 to 100,000 clones, about nine tenths of them singletons. The sequenced material came from peripheral blood. All receptors derive from a man aged 60 to 75 with acute or convalescent COVID-19.

A note on this clone: Other DNA sequences in this specimen translate into the identical CDR3. This chain uses TRBV5-1 with TRBJ1-1, with 7 bases that match TRBD1. Germline lookup yields CDR1 SGHRS and CDR2 YFSETQ. V shed 0 bases and J 1 base; nucleotides not matched to a gene: 3. The CDR3 has 15 residues. This chain's CDR3 is CASSLGSGGNTEAFF. The CDR3 nucleotides read TGCGCCAGCAGCTTGGGGTCAGGGGGGAACACTGAAGCTTTCTTT.

The J gene is TRBJ1-1, the V gene TRBV2; 9 bases line up with TRBD1. V lost 4 bases and J lost 4; bases outside the gene matches: 4. This CDR3 region has 14 residues. CDR1 and CDR2 (germline): SNHLY, FYNNEI. CDR3 sequence reads: CASSARQGVTEAFF. The CDR3 DNA follows: TGTGCCAGCAGTGCTAGACAGGGGGTCACTGAAGCTTTCTTT.

V gene TRBV30 combines with J gene TRBJ1-2; TRBD1 matches at 8 bases. J lost 4 bases, V lost 4 bases, and 2 bases had no gene match. The CDR3 is made up of 12 amino acids. Germline V gene data show CDR1 as GTSNPN and CDR2 as SVGIG (reference sequence). CDR3 loop: CAWTRGPYGYTF. In DNA, the CDR3 is TGTGCCTGGACCAGGGGGCCCTATGGCTACACCTTC.

The CDR3 sequence is CACPGGGLGNTIYF. Written as DNA, the CDR3 is TGTGCCTGTCCTGGGGGAGGGCTCGGAAACACCATATATTTT. V is TRBV30 and J is TRBJ1-3; a weak D match, TRBD1 (5 bases). V was cut by 6 bases and J by 4 bases, with 16 bases left in between. The germline V gene encodes CDR1 GTSNPN and CDR2 SVGIG (reference sequence). The CDR3 length is 14 residues.

This clone was observed once. The chain uses TRBV10-3 and TRBJ2-5, with 8 bases lining up with TRBD1. CDR3 length equals 16 residues. Germline values: CDR1 ENHRY, CDR2 SYGVKD. Trimming removed 11 bases from V and 4 bases from J; junction bases left unmatched: 18. The CDR3 DNA reads as TGTGCCGTGGGACGGAGGCACAGGGGGATTTCAGAGACCCAGTACTTC. It encodes CAVGRRHRGISETQYF.

CDR3 nucleotides: TGTGCCAGCACCGAATATGGGGGACAGAGCAATCAGCCCCAGCATTTT. The encoded protein is CASTEYGGQSNQPQHF. The chain uses TRBV7-2 and TRBJ1-5, with 7 bases matching TRBD1. The CDR3 is made up of 16 amino acids. Germline trimming cut 7 bases from V and 1 base from J; bases unmatched to any gene: 10. Germline CDR1 and CDR2: SGHTA and FQGNSA.

The chain employs TRBV30 and TRBJ1-1; a possible D gene is TRBD1 (5 bases). V was trimmed by 0 bases and J by 3 bases, leaving 20 bases between them. The CDR3 totals 17 residues. Germline values: CDR1 GTSNPN, CDR2 SVGIG (reference sequence). CDR3 protein: CAWSVAQGMKLDTEAFF. DNA for the CDR3: TGTGCCTGGAGTGTTGCCCAGGGAATGAAATTAGACACTGAAGCTTTCTTT.

The V gene is TRBV6-5, the J gene TRBJ1-2; TRBD1 matches 10 bases. Germline CDR1 is MNHEY and CDR2 is SVGAGI. The trim removed 6 bases at V and 8 bases at J, leaving 6 bases unmatched. The CDR3 length is 13 residues. CDR3 DNA sequence: TGTGCCAGCAGGCGGGACAGGGGTCCAGGCTACACCTTC. Translating it yields CASRRDRGPGYTF.

V gene TRBV9 combines with J gene TRBJ1-6, with a possible D match to TRBD1 (5 bases). CDR3 size: 15 residues. V was pared by 0 bases and J by 9 bases, with 13 bases between. Germline V gives CDR1 SGDLS, CDR2 YYNGEE. The CDR3 nucleotides read TGTGCCAGCAGCGTAGATGGGGCGAGCAGTTCACCCCTCCACTTT. This gives the protein CASSVDGASSSPLHF.

The chain links TRBV4-2 to TRBJ1-2, with no clear D. The germline V and J ends were trimmed by 0 bases and 4 bases, with 12 bases remaining between them. The CDR3 sequence is 15 residues long. Per germline, CDR1 LGHNA and CDR2 YNFKEQ. The CDR3 nucleotides read TGTGCCAGCAGCCAAGATCGAGACGCGGTCTATGGCTACACCTTC. Translating gives CASSQDRDAVYGYTF.

V usage is TRBV27 and J usage is TRBJ1-2, with 7 bases aligning to TRBD1. The V and J ends lost 6 bases and 5 bases, in that order; junction bases with no gene match: 15. Germline V gene sequence: CDR1 MNHEY, CDR2 SMNVEV (reference sequence). The CDR3 is 16 amino acids. CDR3: CASSLTGEPGHYGYTF. CDR3 coding DNA: TGTGCCAGCAGCCTTACAGGGGAACCGGGGCATTATGGCTACACCTTC.

The chain carries TRBV5-1 and TRBJ1-1; 9 bases align to TRBD1. The germline V gene encodes CDR1 SGHRS and CDR2 YFSETQ. Germline trimming cut 3 bases from V and 0 bases from J; bases unmatched to any gene: 9. CDR3 length: 17 residues. CDR3 loop: CASSWTGAVGLNTEAFF. CDR3 bases: TGCGCCAGCAGCTGGACAGGGGCGGTCGGATTGAACACTGAAGCTTTCTTT.

This chain joins TRBV6-4 and TRBJ1-6, with unresolved D. CDR3 length: 14 residues. V lost 5 bases and J lost 7, with 12 bases in between. Germline lookup yields CDR1 MRHNA and CDR2 SNTAGT. CDR3 loop: CASSSTVGNSPLHF. The DNA of the CDR3 is TGTGCCAGCAGTAGTACGGTGGGCAATTCACCCCTCCACTTT.

The rearrangement joins TRBV10-3 to TRBJ1-1; 12 bases map to TRBD1. The CDR3 consists of 15 residues. V gave up 6 bases and J gave up 2 bases; unmatched junction bases: 4. Germline CDR1 ENHRY, CDR2 SYGVKD. The CDR3 is CAIRGQGATNTEAFF. CDR3 sequence (DNA): TGTGCCATCAGGGGACAGGGGGCGACTAACACTGAAGCTTTCTTT.

The chain joins TRBV19 to TRBJ2-2; D perhaps matches TRBD1 (6 bases). Germline CDR1 is LNHDA and CDR2 is SQIVND (reference sequence). This CDR3 comprises 16 residues. Trimming took 7 bases from V and 3 from J, leaving 18 bases between them. CDR3: CASIVRPGVHTGELFF. The CDR3 nucleotides are TGTGCCAGTATAGTGAGGCCAGGGGTCCACACCGGGGAGCTGTTTTTT.

The chain joins TRBV19 to TRBJ2-3; D is unclear. Germline values: CDR1 LNHDA, CDR2 SQIVND (reference sequence). The ends were cut back, 5 bases at V and 3 bases at J, with 15 bases in the middle. CDR3 length: 15 residues. In nucleotides, the CDR3 is TGTGCCAGTAGTCGGCACGGAGAAGGTACAGATACGCAGTATTTT. Protein sequence: CASSRHGEGTDTQYF.

This chain uses TRBV3-1 (or the pseudogene TRBV3-2) with TRBJ1-3; 8 nucleotides align to TRBD1. V lost 1 base, J lost 4 bases, and 6 bases stayed unmatched. CDR1 is LGHDT and CDR2 is YNNKEL in the germline V gene (reference sequence). The CDR3 runs to 16 residues. CDR3 coding DNA: TGTGCCAGCAGCCAAGCCCCGACAGGGGTCGGAAACACCATATATTTT. This encodes CASSQAPTGVGNTIYF.

The J gene is TRBJ1-5, the V gene TRBV5-6; no clear D gene. Looked up from germline, CDR1 is SGHDT and CDR2 is YYEEEE. Between the trimmed V and J ends, which lost 0 bases and 4 bases, there was a span of 14 bases. This CDR3 contains 16 residues. The CDR3 region is CASSLVGQAKNQPQHF. The DNA for the CDR3 is TGTGCCAGCAGCTTGGTTGGGCAGGCCAAGAATCAGCCCCAGCATTTT.

The rearrangement links TRBV11-2 to TRBJ1-1; possible D gene TRBD1, 6 bases. The V gene's germline CDR1 is SGHAT and CDR2 FQNNGV. This CDR3 has 19 amino acids. Trimming cost V 3 bases and J 0 bases, with 23 bases left between them. The CDR3 here is CASSLDPGHGRGMNTEAFF. DNA for the CDR3: TGTGCCAGCAGCTTGGATCCGGGACACGGTAGAGGCATGAACACTGAAGCTTTCTTT.

J is TRBJ1-2 and V is TRBV2; 10 bases map to TRBD1. The J segment lost 7 bases and the V segment lost 4 bases, leaving 3 bases of the junction unmatched. The germline gives CDR1 SNHLY, CDR2 FYNNEI. The CDR3 extends over 13 amino acids. In nucleotides, the CDR3 is TGTGCCAGCAGTGGACAGGGGGCAGGTGGCTACACCTTC. It translates to CASSGQGAGGYTF.

The CDR3 spells CASSQVSGGYNEQFF. The CDR3, as DNA: TGTGCCAGCAGCCAAGTTAGCGGGGGGTACAATGAGCAGTTCTTC. J is TRBJ2-1 and V is TRBV3-1 (or the pseudogene TRBV3-2); 10 bases match TRBD2. V gave up 1 base and J gave up 4 bases; unmatched junction bases: 1. CDR1 is LGHDT and CDR2 is YNNKEL in the germline V gene (reference sequence). CDR3 length equals 15 residues.

The V gene is TRBV29-1, the J gene TRBJ1-3; 7 bases match TRBD1. CDR1 is SQVTM, CDR2 ANQGSEA, per germline. The V and J ends lost 7 bases and 7 bases, in that order; junction bases with no gene match: 7. This CDR3 spans 12 amino acids. This chain's CDR3 is CSGMTGWNTIYF. The CDR3 DNA sequence: TGCAGCGGTATGACAGGGTGGAACACCATATATTTT. Full variable domain (remainder filled in from reference TRBV29-1 and TRBJ1-3): SAVISQKPSRDICQRGTSLTIQCQVDSQVTMMFWYRQQPGQSLTLIATANQGSEATYESGFVIDKFPISRPNLTFSTLTVSNMSPEDSSIYLCSGMTGWNTIYFGEGSWLTVV.

The chain couples TRBV6-5 to TRBJ1-5; no definite D call. The CDR3 has 13 residues. The V gene lost 4 bases and the J gene lost 3 bases, with 7 bases spanning the gap. CDR1 is MNHEY, CDR2 SVGAGI, per germline. The CDR3 sequence: CASSWALNQPQHF. CDR3 sequence (DNA): TGTGCCAGCAGTTGGGCCCTCAATCAGCCCCAGCATTTT.

This clone showed up just a few times. The rearrangement uses TRBV29-1 and TRBJ1-1, with D tentatively TRBD1 (5 bases). V lost 6 bases and J lost 4, with 18 bases in between. The CDR3 runs to 14 residues. In germline, CDR1 is SQVTM, CDR2 ANQGSEA. DNA for the CDR3: TGCAGCGTGAGGCGTCCGGGGGGTGTCACTGAAGCTTTCTTT. Translation gives CSVRRPGGVTEAFF.

The chain joins TRBV7-9 to TRBJ1-2; 7 positions agree with TRBD1. This CDR3 has 15 amino acids. Germline CDR1 SEHNR, CDR2 FQNEAQ (reference sequence). V lost 5 bases and J lost 7; bases outside the gene matches: 13. The CDR3, as DNA: TGTGCCAGCAGCCCTTCCACCGCGACAGGGTTTGGCTACACCTTC. As protein: CASSPSTATGFGYTF. Full variable domain (rest looked up from reference TRBV7-9 and TRBJ1-2): DTGVSQNPRHKITKRGQNVTFRCDPISEHNRLYWYRQTLGQGPEFLTYFQNEAQLEKSRLLSDRFSAERPKGSFSTLEIQRTEQGDSAMYLCASSPSTATGFGYTFGSGTRLTVV.

V is TRBV6-5 and J is TRBJ1-2; TRBD1 matches 7 bases. The trim removed 6 bases at V and 5 bases at J, leaving 6 bases unmatched. Germline V lookup: CDR1 MNHEY, CDR2 SVGAGI. The CDR3 has 13 residues. DNA of the CDR3: TGTGCCAGCAGGATGGGACAGATTTATGGCTACACCTTC. Its translation: CASRMGQIYGYTF.

The J gene is TRBJ2-1, the V gene TRBV5-6, with D perhaps matching TRBD2 (6 bases). The germline V gene encodes CDR1 SGHDT and CDR2 YYEEEE. CDR3 length equals 16 residues. V lost 4 bases and J lost 4, with 18 bases in between. The CDR3 loop reads CASSGRATGGYNEQFF. CDR3 nucleotide sequence: TGTGCCAGCAGCGGTAGGGCCACCGGGGGTTACAATGAGCAGTTCTTC.